One T cell receptor (beta chain) is described in this entry. The antigen is unknown. A read error may account for a junction end that differs from germline. This CDR3 comprises 17 residues. Using MiXCR, TCRdb reanalyzed the PCR reads. This sample has about 15,000 clones; 29% occur once, and the top ten carry about 52%. These data come from a study of metastatic and nonmetastatic thyroid tumors. Study background: Across peripheral blood and tumor or nodule tissue samples taken from malignant and benign thyroid patients, the repertoires were compared with one another.

The study's findings and limits: Benign nodules were reported to have significantly lower TCR beta diversity than malignant thyroid tumors, in blood and tumor.

Thyroid surgery had not been preceded by any treatment in any patient. This chain uses TRBV12-3 or TRBV12-4 with TRBJ2-1, with 11 bases matching TRBD2. The sequencing input was tumor tissue. The source of this sequence is a male donor with papillary thyroid cancer or a benign thyroid nodule (not recorded which). Some clones in this sample may be carry-over from other donors' samples. The DNA of the CDR3 is TGTGCCAGCAGCCTCAGCCCGACTAGCGGGACCTACAATGAGCAGCTCTTC. It is translated as CASSLSPTSGTYNEQLF.